The present T cell receptor (beta chain) was sequenced within a study of vaccination and CD4 T cells after COVID-19. Study outcomes and limitations: Median numbers of SARS-CoV-2-reactive clonotypes increased from approximately 21 to 38 (not a significant change).

Treatment of the sample: roughly 10-day PBMC culture with coronavirus spike peptide pools or control peptides (ViraFEST assay). Germline V lookup: CDR1 DFQATT, CDR2 SNEGSKA (reference sequence). V shed 3 bases and J shed 4 bases, with 15 bases lying between them. The CDR3 is 14 amino acids. Sequencing of cultured CD4+ T cell DNA used the Oncomine TCR Beta short-read assay. TCRdb itself ran the PCR reads through MiXCR, one entry per CDR3 protein. The sample holds 3,000 to 4,500 distinct CDR3 sequences; around 20% are singletons and the top ten take about 19%. By its share, this clonotype is medium-sized (0.01 to 0.1%). Antigen: not known.

The receptor was isolated from a human donor who had recovered from COVID-19. Sample: CD4+ T cells from blood, cultured in vitro. The rearrangement joins TRBV20-1 to TRBJ1-1; D might be TRBD1 (5 bases). The CDR3 is CSASGPGRGTEAFF. The CDR3 nucleotides are TGCAGTGCTAGTGGCCCGGGGAGGGGCACTGAAGCTTTCTTT.